This T cell receptor (beta chain) originates from a study of blood T cell repertoires in COVID-19. Looking at the study overall: COVID-19 samples from acute and convalescent phases originated in the United States, Italy and Spain. PBMCs, B-cell-depleted T cells, or T cells provided the cDNA or gDNA that made up the material.

Trimming removed 4 bases at V and 2 bases at J, with 11 bases between. Germline assignment: CDR1 MDHEN and CDR2 SYDVKM. The CDR3 totals 14 residues. Per the original methods: Cell counts per sample came from amplifying reference gene primers. The data were produced by immunoSEQ multiplex PCR, yet TCRdb's version contains in-frame clones alone and is incomplete. V and J calls and clone size are given by that table; D and trimming were obtained from the DNA. The sample lists approximately 89,000 clones; approximately 78% were seen once. The clonotype was recovered from a human donor in a cohort sampled during active COVID-19. V is TRBV28 and J is TRBJ1-2; D is ambiguous. Sequences were obtained from peripheral blood. In DNA, the CDR3 is TGTGCCAGCAGTTCACCCAGGAAAAACTATGGCTACACCTTC. As protein: CASSSPRKNYGYTF.